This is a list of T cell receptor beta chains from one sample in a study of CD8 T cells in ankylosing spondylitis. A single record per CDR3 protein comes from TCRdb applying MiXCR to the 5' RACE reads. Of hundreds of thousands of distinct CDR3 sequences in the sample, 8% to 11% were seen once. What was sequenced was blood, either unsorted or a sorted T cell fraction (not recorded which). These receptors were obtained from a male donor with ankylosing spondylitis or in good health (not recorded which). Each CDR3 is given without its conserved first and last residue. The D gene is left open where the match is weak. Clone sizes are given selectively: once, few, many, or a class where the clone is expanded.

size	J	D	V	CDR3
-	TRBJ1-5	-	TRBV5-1	ASSLDSINQPQH
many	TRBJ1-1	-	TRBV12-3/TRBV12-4	ASSGVGGTEAF
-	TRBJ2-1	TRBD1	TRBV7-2	ASSLDLQGVDEQF
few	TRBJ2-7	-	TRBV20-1	SARPGGVPPQY
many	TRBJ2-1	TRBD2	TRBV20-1	RTSGVSNEQF
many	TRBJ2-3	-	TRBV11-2	ASSLGPLSTDTQY
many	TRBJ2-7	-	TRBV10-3	AISDFSGATWDEQY
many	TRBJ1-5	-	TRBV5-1	ASSPEGPQPQH
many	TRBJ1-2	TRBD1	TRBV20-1	SARTGAQGYT
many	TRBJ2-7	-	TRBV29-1	SVGTDYEQY
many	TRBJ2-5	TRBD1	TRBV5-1	ASSRQGSETQY
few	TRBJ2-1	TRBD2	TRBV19	ASRGLAGAHEQF
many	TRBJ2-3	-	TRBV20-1	SARAFSPDWKVGDTQY
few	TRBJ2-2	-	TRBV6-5	ASSSAANTGELF
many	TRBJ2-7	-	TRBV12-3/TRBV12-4	ASSLAQGGILGEQY
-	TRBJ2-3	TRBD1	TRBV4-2	ASSQLEGQVIRGTHY
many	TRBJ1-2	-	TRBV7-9	ASSLVTGYT
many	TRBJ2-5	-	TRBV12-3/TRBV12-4	ASSRARAETQY
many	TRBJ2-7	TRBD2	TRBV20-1	SARGAAGAYEQY
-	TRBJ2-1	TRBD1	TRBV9	ASSPEGTGGDEQF
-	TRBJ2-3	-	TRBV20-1	SARGTTSTDTQY
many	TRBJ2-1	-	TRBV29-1	SAARGVSYNEQF
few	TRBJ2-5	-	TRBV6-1	ASKLGRQETQY
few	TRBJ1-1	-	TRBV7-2	ASSRRFSRRMNTEAF
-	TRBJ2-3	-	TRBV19	ASSDGGRPSTDTQY
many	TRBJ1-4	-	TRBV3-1	ASSQDVGQNEKLF
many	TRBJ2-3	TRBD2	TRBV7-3	ASSSGLAGSTDTQY
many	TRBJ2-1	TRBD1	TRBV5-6	ASSSRDRISQF
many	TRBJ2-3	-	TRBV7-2	ASSLASPGTDTQY
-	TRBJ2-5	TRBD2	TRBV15	ATSETSGGGETQY
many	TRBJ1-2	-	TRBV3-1	ASSPKGNYGYT
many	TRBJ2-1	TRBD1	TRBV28	ASSLTGGFIDEQF
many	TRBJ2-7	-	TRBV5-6	ASSPFGPSSYEQY
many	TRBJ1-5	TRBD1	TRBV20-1	SALDRGRKTQPQH
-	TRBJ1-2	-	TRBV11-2	ASSDRRLSHGYT
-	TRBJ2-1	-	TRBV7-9	ASSLGIGGAIGNEQF
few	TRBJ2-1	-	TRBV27	ASRSGGPLLTIGQF
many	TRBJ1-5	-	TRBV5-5	ASSPYRESDYWPQH
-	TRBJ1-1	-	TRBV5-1	ASSFHIGAEAF
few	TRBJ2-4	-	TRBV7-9	ASGKEQAKNIQY